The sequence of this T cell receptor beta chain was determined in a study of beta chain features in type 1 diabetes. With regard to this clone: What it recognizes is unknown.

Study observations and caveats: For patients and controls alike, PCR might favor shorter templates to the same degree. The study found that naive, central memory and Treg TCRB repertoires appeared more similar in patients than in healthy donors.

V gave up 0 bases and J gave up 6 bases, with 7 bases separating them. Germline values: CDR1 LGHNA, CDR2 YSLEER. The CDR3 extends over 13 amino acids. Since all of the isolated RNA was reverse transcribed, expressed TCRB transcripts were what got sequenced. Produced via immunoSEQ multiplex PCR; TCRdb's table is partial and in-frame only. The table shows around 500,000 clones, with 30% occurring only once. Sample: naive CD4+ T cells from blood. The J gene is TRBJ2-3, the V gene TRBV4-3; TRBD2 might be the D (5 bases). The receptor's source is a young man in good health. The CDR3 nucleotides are TGCGCCAGCAGCCAAGATCGGGATGATACGCAGTATTTT. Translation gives CASSQDRDDTQYF.